The entry below describes one TCR beta chain. Antigen unknown. The data were obtained in a study of blood T cells in healthy people across ages. About the research overall: The template switching approach captured approximately one barcoded beta molecule for every two T cells.

General study results and limits: TCR beta diversity tracked closely with naive T cell percentage.

Unmatched junction bases numbered 7, after V lost 2 bases and J lost 4 bases. Per the germline V gene, CDR1 is LGHNA and CDR2 is YSLEER. This CDR3 contains 15 residues. Sample-barcoded 5' priming and a J-beta primer mix drove a second PCR of about 7 to 12 cycles. Each TCR beta cDNA got a 12-nucleotide random molecular identifier. From the 5' RACE reads, TCRdb called clonotypes with MiXCR, one entry per CDR3 protein. This sample has 650,000 to 800,000 distinct CDR3 sequences, with about 42% found just once. Source material: blood. This chain connects TRBV4-3 to TRBJ2-7; 8 nucleotides agree with TRBD1. The receptor comes from a man in his 60s in good health. The CDR3 region is CASSQSRTGNYEQYF. As DNA, the CDR3 is TGCGCCAGCAGCCAATCCAGGACAGGGAATTACGAGCAGTACTTC.